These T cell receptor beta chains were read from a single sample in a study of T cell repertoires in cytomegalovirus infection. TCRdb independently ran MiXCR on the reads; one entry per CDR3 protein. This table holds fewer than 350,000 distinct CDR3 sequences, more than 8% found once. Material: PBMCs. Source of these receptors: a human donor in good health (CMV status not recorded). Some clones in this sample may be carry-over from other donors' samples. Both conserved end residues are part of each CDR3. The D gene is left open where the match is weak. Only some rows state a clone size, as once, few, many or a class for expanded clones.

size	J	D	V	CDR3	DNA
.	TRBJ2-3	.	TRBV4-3	CASSQVEGGPLRSTQYF	TGCGCCAGCAGCCAAGTAGAAGGGGGGCCCTTAAGGAGTACGCAGTATTTT
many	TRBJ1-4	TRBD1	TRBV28	CASSSPSTGENEKLFF	TGTGCCAGCAGTTCACCCTCGACAGGGGAAAATGAAAAACTGTTTTTT
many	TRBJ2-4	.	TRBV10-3	CAISVRRADKNIQYF	TGTGCCATCAGTGTCCGGCGGGCAGACAAAAACATTCAGTACTTC
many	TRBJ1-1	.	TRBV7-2	CASSSVAQGGNTEAFF	TGTGCCAGCAGCTCCGTTGCGCAGGGAGGGAACACTGAAGCTTTCTTT
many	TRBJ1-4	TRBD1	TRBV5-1	CASSLGLRDRPNEKLFF	TGCGCCAGCAGCTTGGGACTCCGGGACAGGCCTAATGAAAAACTGTTTTTT
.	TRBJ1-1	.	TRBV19	CASRSPRGVSTEAFF	TGTGCCAGTAGGTCTCCCCGGGGAGTGAGCACTGAAGCTTTCTTT
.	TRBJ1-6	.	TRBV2	CASSEPSPLHF	TGTGCCAGCAGTGAACCGTCACCCCTCCACTTT
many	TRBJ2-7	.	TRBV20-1	CSASTASTYEQYF	TGCAGTGCTAGTACAGCGAGTACCTACGAGCAGTACTTC
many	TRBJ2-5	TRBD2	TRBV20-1	CSARAPAGGQETQYF	TGCAGTGCTAGAGCCCCAGCGGGGGGCCAAGAGACCCAGTACTTC
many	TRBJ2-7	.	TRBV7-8	CASSEGGGEQYF	TGTGCCAGCAGCGAGGGGGGAGGCGAGCAGTACTTC
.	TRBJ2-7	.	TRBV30	CAWSPSPGIAFSYEQYF	TGTGCCTGGAGTCCCTCCCCGGGGATTGCCTTTTCCTACGAGCAGTACTTC
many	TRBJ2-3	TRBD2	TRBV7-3	CASSTNILAGSTDTQYF	TGTGCCAGCAGCACCAACATACTAGCGGGGAGCACAGATACGCAGTATTTT
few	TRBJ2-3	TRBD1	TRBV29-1	CSVRTGGTDTQYF	TGCAGCGTCCGGACAGGAGGCACAGATACGCAGTATTTT
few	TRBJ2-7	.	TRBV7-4	CASSPHKMPYEQYF	TGTGCCAGCAGCCCCCACAAAATGCCCTACGAGCAGTACTTC
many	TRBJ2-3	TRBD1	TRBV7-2	CASSKDRGDTQYF	TGTGCCAGCAGCAAAGACAGGGGAGATACGCAGTATTTT
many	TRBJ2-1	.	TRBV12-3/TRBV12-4	CASSLFGGAPNEQFF	TGTGCCAGCAGTTTATTCGGGGGCGCCCCCAATGAGCAGTTCTTC